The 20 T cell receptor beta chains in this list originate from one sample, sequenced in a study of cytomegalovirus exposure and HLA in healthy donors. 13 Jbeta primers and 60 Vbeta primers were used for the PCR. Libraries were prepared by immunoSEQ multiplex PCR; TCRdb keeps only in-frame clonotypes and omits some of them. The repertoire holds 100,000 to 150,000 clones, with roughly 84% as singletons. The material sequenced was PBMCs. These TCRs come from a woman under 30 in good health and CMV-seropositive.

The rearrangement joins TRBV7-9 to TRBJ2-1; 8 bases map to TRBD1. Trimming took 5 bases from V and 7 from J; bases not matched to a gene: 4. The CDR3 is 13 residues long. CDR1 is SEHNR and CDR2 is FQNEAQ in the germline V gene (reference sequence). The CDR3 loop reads CASSQGALNEQFF. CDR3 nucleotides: TGTGCCAGCAGCCAGGGGGCGCTTAATGAGCAGTTCTTC.

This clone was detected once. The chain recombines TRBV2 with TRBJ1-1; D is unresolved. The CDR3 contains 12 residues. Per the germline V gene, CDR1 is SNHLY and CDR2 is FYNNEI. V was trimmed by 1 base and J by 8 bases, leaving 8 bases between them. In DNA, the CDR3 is TGTGCCAGCAGTGAAGACGTTGAGGAAGCTTTCTTT. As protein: CASSEDVEEAFF.

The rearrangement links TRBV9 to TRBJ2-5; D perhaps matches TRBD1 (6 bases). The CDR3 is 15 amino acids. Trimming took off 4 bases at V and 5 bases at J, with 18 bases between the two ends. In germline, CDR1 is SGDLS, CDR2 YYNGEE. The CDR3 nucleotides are TGTGCCAGCAGCCCGTTGCCTACAGGGATGGAGACCCAGTACTTC. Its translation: CASSPLPTGMETQYF. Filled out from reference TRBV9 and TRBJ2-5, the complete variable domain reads DSGVTQTPKHLITATGQRVTLRCSPRSGDLSVYWYQQSLDQGLQFLIQYYNGEERAKGNILERFSAQQFPDLHSELNLSSLELGDSALYFCASSPLPTGMETQYFGPGTRLLVL.

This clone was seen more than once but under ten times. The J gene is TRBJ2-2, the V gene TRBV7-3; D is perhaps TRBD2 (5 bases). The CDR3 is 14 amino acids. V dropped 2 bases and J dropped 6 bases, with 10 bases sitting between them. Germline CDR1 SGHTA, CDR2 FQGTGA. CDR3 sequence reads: CASSLHSSSGELFF. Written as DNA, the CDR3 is TGTGCCAGCAGCTTACACTCTAGCTCCGGGGAGCTGTTTTTT.

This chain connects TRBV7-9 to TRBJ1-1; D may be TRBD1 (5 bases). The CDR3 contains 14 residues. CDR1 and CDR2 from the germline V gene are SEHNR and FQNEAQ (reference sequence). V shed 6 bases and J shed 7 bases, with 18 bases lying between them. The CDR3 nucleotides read TGTGCCAGCAGTGTCCTACGGGAGGGGATTGAAGCTTTCTTT. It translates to CASSVLREGIEAFF.

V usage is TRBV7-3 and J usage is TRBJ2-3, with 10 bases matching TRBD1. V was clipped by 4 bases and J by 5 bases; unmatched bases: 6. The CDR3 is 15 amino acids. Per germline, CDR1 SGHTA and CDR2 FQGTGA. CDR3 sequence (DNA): TGTGCCAGCAGCTCCCGGGACAGGGGTATAGATACGCAGTATTTT. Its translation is CASSSRDRGIDTQYF.

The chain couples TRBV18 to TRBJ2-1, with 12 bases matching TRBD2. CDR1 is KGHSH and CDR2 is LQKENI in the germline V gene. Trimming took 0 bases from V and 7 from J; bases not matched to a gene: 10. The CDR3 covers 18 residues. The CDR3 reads CASSPPNKKTSGGNEQFF. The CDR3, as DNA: TGTGCCAGCTCACCACCGAACAAAAAGACTAGCGGGGGTAATGAGCAGTTCTTC.

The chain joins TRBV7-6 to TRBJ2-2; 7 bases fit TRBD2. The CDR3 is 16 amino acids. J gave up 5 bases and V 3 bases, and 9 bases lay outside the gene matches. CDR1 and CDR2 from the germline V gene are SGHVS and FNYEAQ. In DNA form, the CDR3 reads TGTGCCAGCAGCTTTTTTGGTGGGGGGGAAACCGGGGAGCTGTTTTTT. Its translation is CASSFFGGGETGELFF.

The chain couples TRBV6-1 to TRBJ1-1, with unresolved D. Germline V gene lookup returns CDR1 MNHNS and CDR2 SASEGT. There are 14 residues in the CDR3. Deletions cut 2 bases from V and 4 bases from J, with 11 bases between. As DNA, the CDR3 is TGTGCCAGCAGTGAACAGCTCCGCGGCACTGAAGCTTTCTTT. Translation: CASSEQLRGTEAFF.

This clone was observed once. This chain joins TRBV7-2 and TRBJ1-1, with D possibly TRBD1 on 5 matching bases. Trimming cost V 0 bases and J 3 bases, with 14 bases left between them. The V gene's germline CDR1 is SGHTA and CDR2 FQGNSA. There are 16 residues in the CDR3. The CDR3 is CASSLALGAKYTEAFF. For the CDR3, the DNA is TGTGCCAGCAGCTTAGCCTTAGGGGCTAAGTACACTGAAGCTTTCTTT. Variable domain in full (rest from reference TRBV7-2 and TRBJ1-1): GAGVSQSPSNKVTEKGKDVELRCDPISGHTALYWYRQSLGQGLEFLIYFQGNSAPDKSGLPSDRFSAERTGGSVSTLTIQRTQQEDSAVYLCASSLALGAKYTEAFFGQGTRLTVV.

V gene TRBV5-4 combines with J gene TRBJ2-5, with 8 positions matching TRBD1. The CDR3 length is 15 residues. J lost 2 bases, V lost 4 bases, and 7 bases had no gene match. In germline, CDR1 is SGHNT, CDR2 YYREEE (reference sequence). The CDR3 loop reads CASSSTGQGQETQYF. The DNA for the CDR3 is TGTGCCAGCAGCAGTACAGGACAGGGTCAAGAGACCCAGTACTTC.

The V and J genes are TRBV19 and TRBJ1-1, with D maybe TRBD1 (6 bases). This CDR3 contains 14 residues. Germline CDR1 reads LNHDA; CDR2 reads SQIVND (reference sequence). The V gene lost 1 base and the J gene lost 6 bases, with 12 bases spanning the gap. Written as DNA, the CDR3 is TGTGCCAGTAGTATAGGACAGGTGGGCGCTGAAGCTTTCTTT. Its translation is CASSIGQVGAEAFF.

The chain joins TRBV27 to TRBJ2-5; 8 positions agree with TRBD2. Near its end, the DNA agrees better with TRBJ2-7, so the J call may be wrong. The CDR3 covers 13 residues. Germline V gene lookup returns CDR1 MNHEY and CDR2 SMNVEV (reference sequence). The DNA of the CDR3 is TGTGCCAGCAGTTTAGGTCGGGGGGGCGAGCAGTACTTC. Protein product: CASSLGRGGEQYF.

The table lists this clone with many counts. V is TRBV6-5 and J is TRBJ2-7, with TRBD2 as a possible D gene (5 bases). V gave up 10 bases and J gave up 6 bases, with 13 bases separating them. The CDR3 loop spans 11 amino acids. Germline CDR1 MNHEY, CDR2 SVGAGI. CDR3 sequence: CATSTRFEQYF. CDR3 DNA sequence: TGTGCCACGTCTACTAGATTCGAGCAGTACTTC.

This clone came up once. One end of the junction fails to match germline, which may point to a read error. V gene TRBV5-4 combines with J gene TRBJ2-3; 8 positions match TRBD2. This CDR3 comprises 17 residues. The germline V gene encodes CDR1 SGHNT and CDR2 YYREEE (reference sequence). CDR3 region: CASSLGAPTSGTDTQYF. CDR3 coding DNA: TGTGCCAGCAGTTTGGGGGCTCCGACTAGCGGCACAGATACGCAGTATTTT.

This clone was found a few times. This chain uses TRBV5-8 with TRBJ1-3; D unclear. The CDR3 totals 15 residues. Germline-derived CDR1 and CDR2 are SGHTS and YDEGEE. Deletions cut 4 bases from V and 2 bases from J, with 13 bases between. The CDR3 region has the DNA TGTGCCAGCAGCCAAGGGAGGGTGGCTGGAAACACCATATATTTT. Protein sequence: CASSQGRVAGNTIYF. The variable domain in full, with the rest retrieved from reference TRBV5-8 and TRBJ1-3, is EAGVTQSPTHLIKTRGQQATLRCSPISGHTSVYWYQQALGLGLQFLLWYDEGEERNRGNFPPRFSGRQFPNYSSELNVNALELEDSALYLCASSQGRVAGNTIYFGEGSWLTVV.

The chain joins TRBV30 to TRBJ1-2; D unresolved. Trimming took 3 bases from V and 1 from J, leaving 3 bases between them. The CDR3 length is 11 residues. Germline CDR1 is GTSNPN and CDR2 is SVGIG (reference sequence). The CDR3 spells CAWSSNYGYTF. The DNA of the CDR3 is TGTGCCTGGAGCAGTAACTATGGCTACACCTTC. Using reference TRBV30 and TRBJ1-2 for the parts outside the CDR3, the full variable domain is SQTIHQWPATLVQPVGSPLSLECTVEGTSNPNLYWYRQAAGRGLQLLFYSVGIGQISSEVPQNLSASRPQDRQFILSSKKLLLSDSGFYLCAWSSNYGYTFGSGTRLTVV.

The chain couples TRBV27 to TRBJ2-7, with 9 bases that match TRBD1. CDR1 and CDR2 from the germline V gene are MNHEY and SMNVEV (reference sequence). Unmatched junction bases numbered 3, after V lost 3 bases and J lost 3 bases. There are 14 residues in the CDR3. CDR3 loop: CASSLGTGNYEQYF. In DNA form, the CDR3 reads TGTGCCAGCAGTTTGGGGACAGGGAACTACGAGCAGTACTTC.

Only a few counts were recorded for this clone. The CDR3 nucleotides are TGTGCCATACAAGCGGGGGGAAACACCGGGGAGCTGTTTTTT. Its translation is CAIQAGGNTGELFF. This rearrangement joins TRBV10-3 to TRBJ2-2, with TRBD2 matching over 9 bases. The CDR3 consists of 14 residues. Germline values: CDR1 ENHRY, CDR2 SYGVKD. V lost 9 bases to trimming and J lost 2 bases; unmatched junction nucleotides: 4.

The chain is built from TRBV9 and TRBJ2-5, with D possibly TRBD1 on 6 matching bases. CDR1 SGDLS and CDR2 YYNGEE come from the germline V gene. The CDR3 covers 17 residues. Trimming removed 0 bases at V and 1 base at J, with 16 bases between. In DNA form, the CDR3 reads TGTGCCAGCAGCGTAGGGGGGACACGGACCCCCCAAGAGACCCAGTACTTC. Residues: CASSVGGTRTPQETQYF.